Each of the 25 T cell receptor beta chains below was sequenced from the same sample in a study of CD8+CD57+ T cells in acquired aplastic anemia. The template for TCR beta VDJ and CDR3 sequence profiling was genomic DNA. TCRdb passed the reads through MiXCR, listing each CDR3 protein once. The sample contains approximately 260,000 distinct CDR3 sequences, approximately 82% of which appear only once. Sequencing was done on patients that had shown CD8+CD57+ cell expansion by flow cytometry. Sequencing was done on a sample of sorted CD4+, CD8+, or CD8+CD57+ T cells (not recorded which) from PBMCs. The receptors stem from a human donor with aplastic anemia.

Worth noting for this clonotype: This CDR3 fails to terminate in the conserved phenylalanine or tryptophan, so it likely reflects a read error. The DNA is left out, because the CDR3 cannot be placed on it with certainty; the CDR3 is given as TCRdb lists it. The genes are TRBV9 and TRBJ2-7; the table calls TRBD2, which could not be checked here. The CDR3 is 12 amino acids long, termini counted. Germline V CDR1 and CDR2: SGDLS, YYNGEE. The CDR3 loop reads CASSPSLYTQYL.

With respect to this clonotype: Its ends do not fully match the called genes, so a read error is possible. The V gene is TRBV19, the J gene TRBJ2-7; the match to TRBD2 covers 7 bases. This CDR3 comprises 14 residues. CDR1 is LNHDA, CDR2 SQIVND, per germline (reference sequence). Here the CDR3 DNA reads TGTGCCAGTAGCGGCCGGGGGGTATCCTACGAGGAGTACTTC. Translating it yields CASSGRGVSYEEYF.

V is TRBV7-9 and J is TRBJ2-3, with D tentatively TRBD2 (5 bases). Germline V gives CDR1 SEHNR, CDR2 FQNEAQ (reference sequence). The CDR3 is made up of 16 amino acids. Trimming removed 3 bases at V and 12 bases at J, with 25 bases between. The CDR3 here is CASSLDSRIEQFFQYF. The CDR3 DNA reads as TGTGCCAGCAGCTTGGACTCCAGGATTGAGCAGTTTTTCCAGTATTTT.

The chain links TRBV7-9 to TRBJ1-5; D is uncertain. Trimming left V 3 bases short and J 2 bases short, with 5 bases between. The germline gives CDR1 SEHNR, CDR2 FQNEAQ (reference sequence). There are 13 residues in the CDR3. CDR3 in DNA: TGTGCCAGCAGCTTTGGGGGCAATCAGCCCCAGCATTTT. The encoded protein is CASSFGGNQPQHF.

The CDR3 nucleotides are TGTGCCAGCGGCGAAGGGGGAGGAGACAAGCAGTATTTT. Translation: CASGEGGGDKQYF. The chain has TRBV7-8 and TRBJ2-3; the D call may be TRBD1 or TRBD2 (6 bases each). This CDR3 is built from 13 residues. The germline CDR1 and CDR2 sequences are SGHVS and FQNEAQ. V lost 8 bases and J 11 bases, leaving 20 bases between the germline ends.

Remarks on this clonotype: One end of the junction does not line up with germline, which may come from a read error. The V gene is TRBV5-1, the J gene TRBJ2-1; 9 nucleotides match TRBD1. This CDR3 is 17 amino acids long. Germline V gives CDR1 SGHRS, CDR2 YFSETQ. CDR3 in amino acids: CASSLAQGQGEWNEQFF. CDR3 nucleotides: TGCGCCAGTAGCTTGGCCCAGGGACAGGGTGAGTGGAATGAGCAGTTCTTC.

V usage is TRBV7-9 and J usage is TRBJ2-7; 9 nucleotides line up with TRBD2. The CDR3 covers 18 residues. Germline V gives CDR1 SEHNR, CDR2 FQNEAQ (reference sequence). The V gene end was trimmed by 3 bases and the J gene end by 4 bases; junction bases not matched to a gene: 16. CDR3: CASSFQRSGGTLEYEQYV. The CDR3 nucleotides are TGTGCCAGCAGCTTTCAAAGAAGCGGGGGGACCCTTGAGTACGAGCAGTACGTC.

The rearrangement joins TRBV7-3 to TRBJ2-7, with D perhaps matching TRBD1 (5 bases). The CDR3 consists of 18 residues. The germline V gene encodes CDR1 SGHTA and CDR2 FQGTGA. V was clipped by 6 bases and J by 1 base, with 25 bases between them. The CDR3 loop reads CASRLQANAVELSYEQYV. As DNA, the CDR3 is TGTGCCAGCAGATTACAGGCCAACGCCGTTGAACTTTCCTACGAGCAGTACGTC.

CDR3 DNA sequence: TGTGCCAGCAGCTCAGATATGGCAGCCGATGGCTACACCTTC. Its protein product is CASSSDMAADGYTF. The rearrangement uses TRBV13 and TRBJ1-2; D is unresolved. This CDR3 has 14 amino acids. Germline-derived CDR1 and CDR2 are PRHDT and FYEKMQ (reference sequence). V lost 4 bases to trimming and J lost 6 bases, with 15 bases between them.

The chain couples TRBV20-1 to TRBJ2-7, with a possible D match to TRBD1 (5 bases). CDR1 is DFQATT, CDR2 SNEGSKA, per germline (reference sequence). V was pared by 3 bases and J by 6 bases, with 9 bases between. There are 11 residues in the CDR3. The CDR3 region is CSASRVPEQYF. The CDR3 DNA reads TGCAGTGCTAGCAGGGTTCCCGAGCAGTACTTC.

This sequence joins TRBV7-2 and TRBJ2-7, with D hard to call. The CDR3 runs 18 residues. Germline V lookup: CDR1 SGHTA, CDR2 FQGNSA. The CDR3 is CACSLSTSSTALCYEQYV. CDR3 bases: TGTGCCTGCAGCTTATCTACGAGCAGTACAGCCCTTTGCTACGAGCAGTACGTC.

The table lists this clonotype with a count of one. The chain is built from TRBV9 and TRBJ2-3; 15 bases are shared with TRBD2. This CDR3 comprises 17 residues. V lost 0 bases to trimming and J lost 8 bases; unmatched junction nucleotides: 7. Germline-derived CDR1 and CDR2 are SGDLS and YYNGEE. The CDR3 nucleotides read TGTGCCAGCAGCGTAGCGGGACTAGCGGGGGGTCAGAGTACGCAGTATTTT. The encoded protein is CASSVAGLAGGQSTQYF. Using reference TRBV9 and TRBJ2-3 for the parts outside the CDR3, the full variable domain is DSGVTQTPKHLITATGQRVTLRCSPRSGDLSVYWYQQSLDQGLQFLIQYYNGEERAKGNILERFSAQQFPDLHSELNLSSLELGDSALYFCASSVAGLAGGQSTQYFGPGTRLTVL.

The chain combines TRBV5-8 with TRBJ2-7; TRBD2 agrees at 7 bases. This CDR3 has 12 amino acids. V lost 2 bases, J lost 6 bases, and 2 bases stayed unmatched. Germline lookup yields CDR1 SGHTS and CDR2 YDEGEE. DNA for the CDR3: TGTGCCAGCAGCTTTACTAGCGCCGAGCAGTACGTC. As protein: CASSFTSAEQYV.

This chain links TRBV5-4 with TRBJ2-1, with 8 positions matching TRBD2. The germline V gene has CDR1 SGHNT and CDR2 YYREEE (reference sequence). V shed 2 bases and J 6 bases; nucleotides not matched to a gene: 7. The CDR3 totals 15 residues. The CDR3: CASSFTSGGFNEQFF. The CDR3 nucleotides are TGTGCCAGCAGCTTTACTAGCGGAGGGTTCAATGAGCAGTTCTTC.

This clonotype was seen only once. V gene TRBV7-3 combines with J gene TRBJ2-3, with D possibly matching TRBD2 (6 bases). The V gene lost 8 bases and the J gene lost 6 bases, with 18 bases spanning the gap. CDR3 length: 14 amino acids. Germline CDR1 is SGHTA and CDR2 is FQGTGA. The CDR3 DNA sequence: TGTGCCAGCTCAATACCGGGAGATCCCGATACGCAGTATTTT. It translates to CASSIPGDPDTQYF. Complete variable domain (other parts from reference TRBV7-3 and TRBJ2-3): GAGVSQTPSNKVTEKGKYVELRCDPISGHTALYWYRQSLGQGPEFLIYFQGTGAADDSGLPNDRFFAVRPEGSVSTLKIQRTERGDSAVYLCASSIPGDPDTQYFGPGTRLTVL.

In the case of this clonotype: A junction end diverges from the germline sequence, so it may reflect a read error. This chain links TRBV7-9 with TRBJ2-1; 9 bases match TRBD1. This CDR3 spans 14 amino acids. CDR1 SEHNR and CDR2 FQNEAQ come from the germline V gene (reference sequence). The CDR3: CASSQGQGRPTHSF. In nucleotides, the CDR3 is TGTGCCAGCAGCCAGGGACAGGGACGACCTACGCACAGTTTC.

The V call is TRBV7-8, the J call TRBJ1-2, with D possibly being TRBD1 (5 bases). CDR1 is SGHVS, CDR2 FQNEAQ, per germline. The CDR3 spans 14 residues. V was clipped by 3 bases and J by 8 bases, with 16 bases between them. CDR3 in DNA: TGTGCCAGCAGCTTGGCGGGAGGGGCGGGGGGCTACACCTTC. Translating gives CASSLAGGAGGYTF.

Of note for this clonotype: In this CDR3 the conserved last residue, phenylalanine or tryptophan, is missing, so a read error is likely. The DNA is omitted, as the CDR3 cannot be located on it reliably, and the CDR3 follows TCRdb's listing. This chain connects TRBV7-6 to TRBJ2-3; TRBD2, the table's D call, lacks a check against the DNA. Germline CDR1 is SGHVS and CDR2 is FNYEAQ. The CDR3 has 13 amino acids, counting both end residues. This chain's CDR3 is CAGSLAGGDATQY.

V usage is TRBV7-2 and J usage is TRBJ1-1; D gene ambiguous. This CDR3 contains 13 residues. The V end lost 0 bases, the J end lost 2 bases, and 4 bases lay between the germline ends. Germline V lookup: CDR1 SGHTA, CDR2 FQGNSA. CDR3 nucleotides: TGTGCCAGCAGCTTAGCCTGCAACACTGAAGCTTTCTTT. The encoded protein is CASSLACNTEAFF.

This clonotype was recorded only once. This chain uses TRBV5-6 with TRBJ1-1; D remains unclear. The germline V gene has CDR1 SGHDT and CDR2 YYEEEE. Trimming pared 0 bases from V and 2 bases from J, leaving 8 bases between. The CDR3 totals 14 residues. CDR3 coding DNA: TGTGCCAGCAGCTTGGAGAGCGACAACACTGAAGCTTTCTTT. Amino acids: CASSLESDNTEAFF.

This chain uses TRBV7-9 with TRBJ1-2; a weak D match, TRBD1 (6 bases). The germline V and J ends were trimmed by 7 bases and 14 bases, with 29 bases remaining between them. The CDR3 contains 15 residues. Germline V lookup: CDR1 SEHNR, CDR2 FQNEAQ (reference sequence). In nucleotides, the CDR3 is TGTGCCAGCACTCGGACAGTCTCTACGAACAATACGTCGACCTTC. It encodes CASTRTVSTNNTSTF. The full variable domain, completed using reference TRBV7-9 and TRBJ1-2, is DTGVSQNPRHKITKRGQNVTFRCDPISEHNRLYWYRQTLGQGPEFLTYFQNEAQLEKSRLLSDRFSAERPKGSFSTLEIQRTEQGDSAMYLCASTRTVSTNNTSTFGSGTRLTVV.

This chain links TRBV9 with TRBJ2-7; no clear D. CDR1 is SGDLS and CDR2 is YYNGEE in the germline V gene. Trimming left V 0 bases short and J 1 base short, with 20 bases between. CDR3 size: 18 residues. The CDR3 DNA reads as TGTGCCAGCAGCGTAGGTTCCGACACGCCAGACTTTTCCTACGAGCAGTACGTC. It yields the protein CASSVGSDTPDFSYEQYV.

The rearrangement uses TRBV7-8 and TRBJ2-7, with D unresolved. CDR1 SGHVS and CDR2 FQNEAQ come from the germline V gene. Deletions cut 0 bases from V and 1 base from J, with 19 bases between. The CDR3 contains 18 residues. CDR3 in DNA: TGTGCCAGCAGCTTAGCGGCAGGCCGCGATACGCAGTCCTACGAGCAGTACGTC. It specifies CASSLAAGRDTQSYEQYV.

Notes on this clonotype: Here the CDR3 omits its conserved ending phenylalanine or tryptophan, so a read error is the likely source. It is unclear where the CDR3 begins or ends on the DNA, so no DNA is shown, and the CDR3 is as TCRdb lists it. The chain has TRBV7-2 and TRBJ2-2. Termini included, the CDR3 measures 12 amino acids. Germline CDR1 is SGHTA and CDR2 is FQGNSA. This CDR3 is CASSLVPGEVTY.

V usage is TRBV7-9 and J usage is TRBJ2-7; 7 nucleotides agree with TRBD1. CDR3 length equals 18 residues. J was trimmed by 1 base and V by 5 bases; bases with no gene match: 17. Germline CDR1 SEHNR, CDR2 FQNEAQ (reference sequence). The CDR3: CASSNQRDGTALSYEQYV. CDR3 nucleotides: TGTGCCAGCAGCAATCAGAGAGACGGGACAGCCCTTTCCTACGAGCAGTACGTC.